This T cell receptor (beta chain) was observed in a study of response to subunit inactivated influenza vaccine. The sample holds one count of this clonotype. Its antigen remains unidentified. This CDR3 contains 14 residues. Germline lookup yields CDR1 SGHRS and CDR2 YFSETQ. The V end was cut by 3 bases, the J end by 0 bases, with 9 bases between. Study conclusions and caveats: Authors suggested seasonal influenza vaccinations each recruit few new T cells.

TCRdb re-analysed the RT-PCR reads in MiXCR, keeping a single row per CDR3 protein. The table has roughly 630,000 distinct CDR3 sequences, less than 15% seen once. This TCR came from a man in his fifties or sixties who received an inactivated influenza vaccine. Sequenced here: PBMCs from blood, sampled approximately 15 days before vaccination. The chain combines TRBV5-1 with TRBJ1-1, with D possibly matching TRBD1 (5 bases). CDR3 nucleotide sequence: TGCGCCAGCAGCTGGGGGACTCTGAACACTGAAGCTTTCTTT. Residues: CASSWGTLNTEAFF.